Listed below are T cell receptor beta chains from one sample, sequenced in a study of cytomegalovirus exposure and HLA in healthy donors. Clones were read by immunoSEQ multiplex PCR, and TCRdb kept only the in-frame ones, dropping some. The data show about 270,000 clones, under 80% seen once. The source material was PBMCs. The source of these receptors is a female donor in good health and CMV-seronegative. The CDR3 runs from the conserved cysteine through the conserved F or W.

V	CDR3
TRBV15	CATSSRQGGGNEKLFF
TRBV21-1	CASSSLGARGNTIYF
TRBV7-6	CASSLAGDRGSNQPQHF
TRBV11-3	CASSLVPGGSYEQYF
TRBV6-1	CASSVTPYNEQFF
TRBV2	CASKVRAYQETQYF
TRBV5-8	CASSLGERSGFGQPQHF
TRBV7-9	CASSGAGGSQPQHF
TRBV5-1	CASSSGQGGQETQYF
TRBV14	CASSQDAYYQVRGLYNEQFF
TRBV5-6	CASSPPLRAEDPYNEQFF
TRBV11-1	CASSFLGYEQYF
TRBV10-3	CAVQTSGRNNEQFF
TRBV27	CASSPSDRGVHTEAFF
TRBV14	CASSQTGGTTEAFF
TRBV11-1	CASSGSSVLSTDTQYF
TRBV5-1	CASSLVAGGPGEQYF
TRBV6-5	CASSQGQSYEQYF
TRBV29-1	CSALWQGTDTQYF
TRBV28	CASSLALYEQYF
TRBV5-6	CASSLAKGNEQFF
TRBV5-6	CASSAARVYNEQFF
TRBV19	CASSIGWTSGFNEQFF
TRBV27	CASAGGGAREQYF
TRBV5-1	CASSWGPTGELFF
TRBV2	CASSDGSGAADNEQFF
TRBV2	CASSEKGAFTGELFF
TRBV9	CASGSGRTIPLDEQFF
TRBV10-1	CASASGGTDTQYF
TRBV5-1	CARGEQAGGNTIYF
TRBV7-9	CSSSLGNGGNYEQYF
TRBV6-5	CASSYSPGTSTDTQYF
TRBV19	CASSRRGGDTEAFF
TRBV4-2	CASSQDGTGVHEKLFF
TRBV5-6	CASSLIGAVETQYF
TRBV5-5	CASSFKETQYF
TRBV19	CASSMRPSGATDTQYF
TRBV2	CASTLGAYQETQYF
TRBV9	CASSGRAQETQYF
TRBV7-8	CASSLPGLNQPQHF
TRBV2	CASSGGRALGGYTF
TRBV6-6	CATGQGLYEQYF
TRBV12-2	CASRIGLAADGIISYEQYF
TRBV28	CASSPTGSGSSADTQYF
TRBV5-5	CASSLFYERNTDTQYF
TRBV19	CASNPLRGLNTGELFF
TRBV4-1	CASSQATQQFF
TRBV4-1	CASSLLPPGHVSETQYF
TRBV7-2	CASTPLDRKNIQYF
TRBV9	CASSVGTRGIQYF
TRBV18	CASSFRGATNEKLFF
TRBV7-2	CASSLPASGFSYEQYF
TRBV6-1	CASSEAWTSGGYEQYF